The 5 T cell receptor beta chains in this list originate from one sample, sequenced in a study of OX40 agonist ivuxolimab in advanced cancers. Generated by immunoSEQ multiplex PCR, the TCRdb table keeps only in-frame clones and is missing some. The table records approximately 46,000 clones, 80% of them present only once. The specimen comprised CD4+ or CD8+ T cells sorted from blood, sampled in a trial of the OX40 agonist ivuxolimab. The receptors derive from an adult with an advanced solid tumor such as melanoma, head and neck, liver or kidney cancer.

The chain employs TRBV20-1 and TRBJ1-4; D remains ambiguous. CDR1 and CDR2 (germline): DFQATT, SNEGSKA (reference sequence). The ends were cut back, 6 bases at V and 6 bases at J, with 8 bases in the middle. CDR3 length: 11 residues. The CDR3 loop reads CSAPDYEKLFF. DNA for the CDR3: TGCAGTGCACCGGACTATGAAAAACTGTTTTTT.

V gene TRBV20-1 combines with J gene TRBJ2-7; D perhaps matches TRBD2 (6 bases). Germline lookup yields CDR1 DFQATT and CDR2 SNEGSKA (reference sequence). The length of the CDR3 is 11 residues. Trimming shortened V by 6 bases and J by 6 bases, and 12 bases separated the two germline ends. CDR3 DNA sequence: TGCAGTGCCCCATGGAGGGGCGAGCAGTACTTC. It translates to CSAPWRGEQYF.

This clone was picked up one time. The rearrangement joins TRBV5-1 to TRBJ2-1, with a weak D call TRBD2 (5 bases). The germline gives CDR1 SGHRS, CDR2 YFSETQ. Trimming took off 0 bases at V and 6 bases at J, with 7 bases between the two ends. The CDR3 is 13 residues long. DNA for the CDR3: TGCGCCAGCAGCTTGGCCGCGGGCAATGAGCAGTTCTTC. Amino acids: CASSLAAGNEQFF.

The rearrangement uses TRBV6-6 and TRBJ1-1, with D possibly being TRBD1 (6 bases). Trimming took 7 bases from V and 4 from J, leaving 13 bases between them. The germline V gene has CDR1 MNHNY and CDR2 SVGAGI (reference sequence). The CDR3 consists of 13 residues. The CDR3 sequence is CASNLQGSTEAFF. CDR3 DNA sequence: TGTGCCAGCAACTTACAGGGTAGCACTGAAGCTTTCTTT.

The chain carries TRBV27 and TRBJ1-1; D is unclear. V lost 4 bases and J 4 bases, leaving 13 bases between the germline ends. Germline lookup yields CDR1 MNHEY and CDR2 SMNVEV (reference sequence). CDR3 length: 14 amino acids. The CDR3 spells CASSSPLMFTEAFF. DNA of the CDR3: TGTGCCAGCAGTTCCCCTCTTATGTTCACTGAAGCTTTCTTT.